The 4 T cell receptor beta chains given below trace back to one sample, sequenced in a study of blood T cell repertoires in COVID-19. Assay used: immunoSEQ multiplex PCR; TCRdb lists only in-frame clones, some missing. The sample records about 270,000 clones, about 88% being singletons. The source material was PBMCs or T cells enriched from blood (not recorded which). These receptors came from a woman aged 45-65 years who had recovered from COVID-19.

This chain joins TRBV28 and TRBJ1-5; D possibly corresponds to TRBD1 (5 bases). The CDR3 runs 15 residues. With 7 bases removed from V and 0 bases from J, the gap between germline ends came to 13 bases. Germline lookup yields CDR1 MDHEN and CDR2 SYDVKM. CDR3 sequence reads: CASIRGPNSNQPQHF. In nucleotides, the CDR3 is TGTGCCAGCATTAGGGGTCCGAATAGCAATCAGCCCCAGCATTTT.

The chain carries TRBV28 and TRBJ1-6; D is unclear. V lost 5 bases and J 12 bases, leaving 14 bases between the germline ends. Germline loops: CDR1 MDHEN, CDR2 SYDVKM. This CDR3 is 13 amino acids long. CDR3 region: CASSPSLERPLHF. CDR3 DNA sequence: TGTGCCAGCAGTCCCTCGCTCGAGAGACCCCTCCACTTT.

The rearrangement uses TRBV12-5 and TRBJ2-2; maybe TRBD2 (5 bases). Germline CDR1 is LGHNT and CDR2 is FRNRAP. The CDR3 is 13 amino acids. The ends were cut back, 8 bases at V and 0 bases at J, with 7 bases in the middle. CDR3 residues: CASRGPNTGELFF. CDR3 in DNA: TGTGCTAGTAGAGGGCCGAACACCGGGGAGCTGTTTTTT. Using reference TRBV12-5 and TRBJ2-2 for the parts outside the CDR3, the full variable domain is DARVTQTPRHKVTEMGQEVTMRCQPILGHNTVFWYRQTMMQGLELLAYFRNRAPLDDSGMPKDRFSAEMPDATLATLKIQPSEPRDSAVYFCASRGPNTGELFFGEGSRLTVL.

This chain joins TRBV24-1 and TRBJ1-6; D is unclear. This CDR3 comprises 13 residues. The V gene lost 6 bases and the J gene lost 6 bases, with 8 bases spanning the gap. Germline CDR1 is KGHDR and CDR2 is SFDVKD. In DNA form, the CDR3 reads TGTGCCACCAGTACGGGATTTAATTCACCCCTCCACTTT. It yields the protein CATSTGFNSPLHF.